The rows below give T cell receptor beta chains drawn from one sample of a study of CD8 T cells in ankylosing spondylitis. TCRdb called the 5' RACE reads again in MiXCR, with one record for every CDR3 protein. The repertoire holds under 250,000 distinct CDR3 sequences, with approximately 7.4% as singletons. Specimen: blood, either unsorted or a sorted T cell fraction (not recorded which). These receptor sequences come from a male donor with ankylosing spondylitis. CDR3s include the opening cysteine and the closing phenylalanine or tryptophan. D genes are given only for firm matches. The listing skips clone size in some rows; elsewhere it reads once, few, many or a size class.

D gene: -
V gene: TRBV7-8
clone size: few
J gene: TRBJ2-5
CDR3 protein: CASSPSTPLGETQYF
CDR3 DNA: TGTGCCAGCAGCCCGAGTACCCCCCTGGGAGAGACCCAGTACTTC

D gene: TRBD1
V gene: TRBV2
clone size: many
J gene: TRBJ1-2
CDR3 protein: CASRAGTGVDYGYTF
CDR3 DNA: TGTGCCAGCAGGGCCGGGACAGGGGTAGACTATGGCTACACCTTC

D gene: -
V gene: TRBV6-5
clone size: many
J gene: TRBJ1-1
CDR3 protein: CASSYPPAGQPYTEAFF
CDR3 DNA: TGTGCCAGCAGTTACCCTCCCGCAGGACAGCCCTACACTGAAGCTTTCTTT

D gene: TRBD2
V gene: TRBV10-3
clone size: few
J gene: TRBJ2-3
CDR3 protein: CAIRLFLAGAGDTQYF
CDR3 DNA: TGTGCCATCAGACTTTTTCTAGCGGGAGCGGGAGATACGCAGTATTTT

D gene: TRBD2
V gene: TRBV11-2
clone size: many
J gene: TRBJ2-3
CDR3 protein: CASSSPLGTSGDVRPDTQYF
CDR3 DNA: TGTGCCAGCAGCTCCCCCCTCGGGACTAGCGGGGACGTGAGGCCAGATACGCAGTATTTT

D gene: TRBD2
V gene: TRBV7-8
clone size: many
J gene: TRBJ2-5
CDR3 protein: CASSSIGGFETQYF
CDR3 DNA: TGTGCCAGCAGCTCCATCGGGGGGTTTGAGACCCAGTACTTC

D gene: TRBD2
V gene: TRBV7-6
clone size: -
J gene: TRBJ2-7
CDR3 protein: CASSSALLLAGESYEQYF
CDR3 DNA: TGTGCCAGCAGCTCAGCCCTTTTACTAGCGGGAGAATCCTACGAGCAGTACTTC

D gene: -
V gene: TRBV19
clone size: -
J gene: TRBJ1-1
CDR3 protein: CASSITSVNTEAFF
CDR3 DNA: TGTGCCAGTAGTATTACCAGCGTGAACACTGAAGCTTTCTTT

D gene: TRBD2
V gene: TRBV15
clone size: many
J gene: TRBJ2-7
CDR3 protein: CATSLTSGGSYEQYF
CDR3 DNA: TGTGCCACCAGCTTGACTAGCGGGGGATCCTACGAGCAGTACTTC

D gene: -
V gene: TRBV6-2/TRBV6-3
clone size: many
J gene: TRBJ1-1
CDR3 protein: CASTDAGGRAFF
CDR3 DNA: TGTGCCAGCACCGACGCAGGTGGGAGAGCTTTCTTT

D gene: -
V gene: TRBV5-1
clone size: many
J gene: TRBJ1-4
CDR3 protein: CASRPTPGETNEKLFF
CDR3 DNA: TGCGCCAGCAGACCTACTCCGGGGGAGACTAATGAAAAACTGTTTTTT

D gene: -
V gene: TRBV7-9
clone size: many
J gene: TRBJ2-1
CDR3 protein: CASSLALDEQFF
CDR3 DNA: TGTGCCAGCAGCTTAGCGCTGGATGAGCAGTTCTTC

D gene: -
V gene: TRBV20-1
clone size: many
J gene: TRBJ1-6
CDR3 protein: CSARVGGYNSPLHF
CDR3 DNA: TGCAGTGCTAGAGTAGGGGGCTATAATTCACCCCTCCACTTT

D gene: TRBD1
V gene: TRBV7-9
clone size: many
J gene: TRBJ2-5
CDR3 protein: CASSSPGGISTQYF
CDR3 DNA: TGTGCCAGCAGCTCACCAGGGGGAATATCGACCCAGTACTTC

D gene: TRBD1
V gene: TRBV6-2/TRBV6-3
clone size: few
J gene: TRBJ2-5
CDR3 protein: CASRQGRLQETQYF
CDR3 DNA: TGTGCCAGCAGACAGGGGCGGCTCCAAGAGACCCAGTACTTC

D gene: TRBD1
V gene: TRBV9
clone size: -
J gene: TRBJ2-7
CDR3 protein: CASSGRQGYEQYF
CDR3 DNA: TGTGCCAGCAGCGGAAGACAGGGCTACGAGCAGTACTTC

D gene: -
V gene: TRBV29-1
clone size: many
J gene: TRBJ1-4
CDR3 protein: CSVAGLNEELFF
CDR3 DNA: TGCAGCGTTGCAGGGCTTAATGAAGAACTGTTTTTT

D gene: -
V gene: TRBV7-9
clone size: many
J gene: TRBJ2-2
CDR3 protein: CASPPGELFF
CDR3 DNA: TGTGCCAGCCCACCCGGGGAGCTGTTTTTT

D gene: -
V gene: TRBV9
clone size: many
J gene: TRBJ2-4
CDR3 protein: CASSAREDIQYF
CDR3 DNA: TGTGCCAGCAGCGCTAGAGAAGACATTCAGTACTTC

D gene: -
V gene: TRBV5-1
clone size: many
J gene: TRBJ1-1
CDR3 protein: CASSRTWDGAHSKGRNTEAFF
CDR3 DNA: TGCGCCAGCAGCAGAACCTGGGACGGGGCGCATTCGAAGGGGAGGAACACTGAAGCTTTCTTT

D gene: -
V gene: TRBV5-5
clone size: -
J gene: TRBJ2-3
CDR3 protein: CASSLGPEGPDTQYF
CDR3 DNA: TGTGCCAGCAGCTTGGGCCCAGAAGGGCCAGATACGCAGTATTTT

D gene: -
V gene: TRBV7-8
clone size: many
J gene: TRBJ2-5
CDR3 protein: CASSTQGWETQYF
CDR3 DNA: TGTGCCAGCAGCACACAGGGTTGGGAGACCCAGTACTTC

D gene: -
V gene: TRBV4-1
clone size: many
J gene: TRBJ2-5
CDR3 protein: CASSLIASGQETQYF
CDR3 DNA: TGCGCCAGCAGCCTCATCGCCTCGGGGCAAGAGACCCAGTACTTC

D gene: TRBD2
V gene: TRBV6-5
clone size: many
J gene: TRBJ2-7
CDR3 protein: CASSYSRLAGHEQYF
CDR3 DNA: TGTGCCAGCAGTTACTCGAGACTAGCGGGACACGAGCAGTACTTC

D gene: -
V gene: TRBV5-5
clone size: many
J gene: TRBJ1-4
CDR3 protein: CASSLGPEEEKLFF
CDR3 DNA: TGTGCCAGCAGCTTGGGACCCGAGGAGGAAAAACTGTTTTTT

D gene: -
V gene: TRBV4-1
clone size: many
J gene: TRBJ1-2
CDR3 protein: CASSQVGVNYGYTF
CDR3 DNA: TGCGCCAGCAGCCAAGTCGGGGTTAACTATGGCTACACCTTC

D gene: TRBD2
V gene: TRBV7-8
clone size: -
J gene: TRBJ2-1
CDR3 protein: CTSSLWTSGWNNEQFF
CDR3 DNA: TGTACCAGCAGCTTATGGACTAGCGGGTGGAACAATGAGCAGTTCTTC